Following are 29 T cell receptor beta chains from one sample sequenced in a study of beta chain features in type 1 diabetes. The sequenced template was cDNA made from the entire isolated RNA. Libraries were prepared by immunoSEQ multiplex PCR; TCRdb keeps only in-frame clonotypes and omits some of them. Seen here are hundreds of thousands of clones, 12% to 15% observed once, and the top ten hold 5.5% to 7.5%. Sequencing input: central memory CD4+ T cells from blood. Source of these receptors: a young man in good health.

This clone appeared a few times. The chain recombines TRBV5-1 with TRBJ2-3; possibly TRBD2 for D (6 bases). The V gene's germline CDR1 is SGHRS and CDR2 YFSETQ. Trimming took 4 bases from V and 0 from J, leaving 15 bases between them. The CDR3 has 16 residues. The CDR3 DNA is TGCGCCAGCAGCCCGAAAGCGGGCTCTAGCACAGATACGCAGTATTTT. Its translation is CASSPKAGSSTDTQYF. The full variable domain, completed using reference TRBV5-1 and TRBJ2-3, is KAGVTQTPRYLIKTRGQQVTLSCSPISGHRSVSWYQQTPGQGLQFLFEYFSETQRNKGNFPGRFSGRQFSNSRSEMNVSTLELGDSALYLCASSPKAGSSTDTQYFGPGTRLTVL.

In its sample, this clone was seen a few times. J is TRBJ2-1 and V is TRBV6-6, with 7 bases that match TRBD2. CDR1 MNHNY and CDR2 SVGAGI come from the germline V gene (reference sequence). After removal of 6 bases from V and 8 bases from J, the junction contained 10 bases not matched to a gene. The CDR3 has 14 residues. CDR3 in amino acids: CASSSEAGRYEQFF. The CDR3 nucleotides are TGTGCCAGCAGCTCGGAAGCGGGGAGGTATGAGCAGTTCTTC.

This clone was recorded at least ten times. The chain recombines TRBV5-1 with TRBJ1-2; 9 positions match TRBD1. Trimming removed 3 bases from V and 6 bases from J; junction bases left unmatched: 9. Per germline, CDR1 SGHRS and CDR2 YFSETQ. The CDR3 consists of 15 residues. The CDR3 spells CASSSGQGIYHGYTF. The CDR3 nucleotides are TGCGCCAGCAGCTCGGGACAGGGAATTTATCATGGCTACACCTTC.

This chain connects TRBV7-2 to TRBJ2-3, with D possibly being TRBD1 (5 bases). This CDR3 comprises 16 residues. Germline loops: CDR1 SGHTA, CDR2 FQGNSA. The V and J ends lost 3 bases and 0 bases respectively, with 13 bases between them. CDR3 coding DNA: TGTGCCAGCAGCTTCCTTTCCGGACATAGCACAGATACGCAGTATTTT. This codes for CASSFLSGHSTDTQYF.

This clone was seen more than once but under ten times. The chain has TRBV30 and TRBJ2-7; D gene unclear. The germline gives CDR1 GTSNPN, CDR2 SVGIG (reference sequence). The V end lost 2 bases, the J end lost 0 bases, and 14 bases lay between the germline ends. This CDR3 is built from 15 residues. The CDR3 spells CAWSRKGGGSYEQYV. The CDR3 region has the DNA TGTGCCTGGAGTCGAAAGGGTGGCGGCTCCTACGAGCAGTACGTC.

The chain employs TRBV6-5 and TRBJ1-6; D remains unclear. This CDR3 has 12 residues. Deletions cut 4 bases from V and 7 bases from J, with 5 bases between. Germline lookup yields CDR1 MNHEY and CDR2 SVGAGI. CDR3 protein: CASSSVNSPLHF. Written as DNA, the CDR3 is TGTGCCAGCAGTTCGGTAAATTCACCCCTCCACTTT.

This clone was recorded a few times. This sample includes further DNA sequences coding for the same CDR3. The V gene is TRBV4-3, the J gene TRBJ1-1; no reliable D call. The V end lost 1 base, the J end lost 2 bases, and 5 bases lay between the germline ends. Per germline, CDR1 LGHNA and CDR2 YSLEER. This CDR3 has 13 amino acids. CDR3 loop: CASSQGSNTEAFF. CDR3 bases: TGCGCCAGCAGCCAAGGCAGTAACACTGAAGCTTTCTTT.

J is TRBJ2-3 and V is TRBV5-4, with D possibly being TRBD2 (6 bases). Germline loops: CDR1 SGHNT, CDR2 YYREEE (reference sequence). Trimming shortened V by 2 bases and J by 11 bases, and 15 bases separated the two germline ends. The CDR3 length is 13 residues. CDR3 coding DNA: TGTGCCAGCAGCTTTATGGGGACTGGGGGGCAGTATTTT. It encodes CASSFMGTGGQYF.

This clone has a single count. The chain is built from TRBV6-5 and TRBJ2-1, with D maybe TRBD2 (5 bases). The CDR3 is 13 amino acids. Germline V CDR1 and CDR2: MNHEY, SVGAGI. CDR3: CASRTGSYNEQFF. DNA for the CDR3: TGTGCTAGCCGGACGGGGTCCTACAATGAGCAGTTCTTC.

The CDR3 reads CASSPGLNTEAFF. For the CDR3, the DNA is TGTGCCAGCAGCCCGGGACTGAACACTGAAGCTTTCTTT. V usage is TRBV6-6 and J usage is TRBJ1-1; TRBD1 might be the D (5 bases). Per the germline V gene, CDR1 is MNHNY and CDR2 is SVGAGI (reference sequence). The ends were cut back, 6 bases at V and 0 bases at J, with 8 bases in the middle. The CDR3 totals 13 residues.

This clone came up many times. This rearrangement joins TRBV23-1 to TRBJ2-7; the D is unclear. TRBV23-1 is assigned to the ORF class and has an uncertain function. The CDR3 spans 17 residues. With 2 bases removed from V and 0 bases from J, the gap between germline ends came to 17 bases. The CDR3: CASSQLWAQWSSYEQYV. The CDR3 DNA is TGCGCCAGCAGTCAACTCTGGGCACAATGGAGCTCCTACGAGCAGTACGTC.

This clone appeared a few times. The chain employs TRBV27 and TRBJ1-3; tentative D call: TRBD1 (5 bases). The CDR3 is 17 residues long. Germline lookup yields CDR1 MNHEY and CDR2 SMNVEV (reference sequence). V was trimmed by 1 base and J by 4 bases, leaving 17 bases between them. The CDR3 DNA is TGTGCCAGCAGTTTATGGGTCCGCGGACATGGGGGAAACACCATATATTTT. Translation: CASSLWVRGHGGNTIYF.

This chain links TRBV7-9 with TRBJ1-1; D might be TRBD1 (6 bases). Trimming removed 5 bases from V and 0 bases from J, with 10 bases in between. CDR3 length equals 14 residues. The germline CDR1 and CDR2 sequences are SEHNR and FQNEAQ (reference sequence). DNA for the CDR3: TGTGCCAGCAGCCGGGGGCTACTGAACACTGAAGCTTTCTTT. Amino acids: CASSRGLLNTEAFF.

The chain is built from TRBV29-1 and TRBJ1-1; unclear D gene. V was clipped by 4 bases and J by 6 bases, with 18 bases between them. Germline CDR1 reads SQVTM; CDR2 reads ANQGSEA. The CDR3 has 14 residues. The CDR3, as DNA: TGCAGCGTTGTTTGGCACCGGGGTCGGCCTGAAGCTTTCTTT. This sequence encodes CSVVWHRGRPEAFF.

V and J are TRBV9 and TRBJ1-3; TRBD1 matches at 9 bases. CDR1 SGDLS and CDR2 YYNGEE come from the germline V gene. Trimming at V came to 0 bases and at J to 2 bases, leaving 0 bases not matched to a gene. This CDR3 has 15 residues. The CDR3, as DNA: TGTGCCAGCAGCGTAGGGGACAGGGCTGGAAACACCATATATTTT. This gives the protein CASSVGDRAGNTIYF.

This clone was seen a few times. V usage is TRBV11-2 and J usage is TRBJ2-3, with 7 bases that match TRBD2. The germline gives CDR1 SGHAT, CDR2 FQNNGV. The CDR3 is 14 amino acids. The ends lost 3 bases at V and 0 bases at J; junction bases unmatched: 0. CDR3 region: CASSFSGSTDTQYF. CDR3 coding DNA: TGTGCCAGCAGCTTTAGCGGGAGCACAGATACGCAGTATTTT.

A note on this clone: An end of the junction differs from the germline gene, which may be a read error. The chain has TRBV6-1 and TRBJ2-1; D gene uncertain. Germline V lookup: CDR1 MNHNS, CDR2 SASEGT. CDR3 length: 11 residues. The CDR3 DNA is TGTGCCATCAGTGATCCCTCCGGGCAGTTCTTC. Translated: CAISDPSGQFF.

CDR3 bases: TGCGCCAGCAGCCCGGACGGGACAGGGGGGCCAAAGACCCAGTACTTC. It codes for CASSPDGTGGPKTQYF. The V call is TRBV5-1, the J call TRBJ2-5; 11 bases match TRBD1. Per the germline V gene, CDR1 is SGHRS and CDR2 is YFSETQ. Trimming removed 4 bases from V and 6 bases from J; junction bases left unmatched: 11. The CDR3 length is 16 residues.

The chain employs TRBV4-3 and TRBJ1-2, with D uncertain. V was pared by 1 base and J by 4 bases, with 10 bases between. Germline V CDR1 and CDR2: LGHNA, YSLEER. The CDR3 totals 14 residues. The CDR3: CASSQVNLGYGYTF. CDR3 in DNA: TGCGCCAGCAGCCAAGTAAACTTAGGCTATGGCTACACCTTC.

This clone was recorded at least ten times. The chain is built from TRBV29-1 and TRBJ2-1; TRBD2 is a possible D gene (6 bases). The CDR3 runs 12 residues. V was clipped by 8 bases and J by 8 bases, with 16 bases between them. The V gene's germline CDR1 is SQVTM and CDR2 ANQGSEA. The CDR3 spells CSLALASHEQFF. The CDR3 coding sequence is TGCAGCCTAGCCCTAGCGAGCCATGAGCAGTTCTTC.

The chain joins TRBV30 to TRBJ2-5; 11 nucleotides match TRBD2. From germline, CDR1 is GTSNPN and CDR2 SVGIG (reference sequence). The CDR3 is made up of 16 amino acids. The V and J ends lost 0 bases and 2 bases, in that order; junction bases with no gene match: 5. The CDR3 DNA reads TGTGCCTGGAGTGTACCCGGGACTAGCGGACAAGAGACCCAGTACTTC. This sequence encodes CAWSVPGTSGQETQYF. The whole variable domain, remainder taken from reference TRBV30 and TRBJ2-5, is SQTIHQWPATLVQPVGSPLSLECTVEGTSNPNLYWYRQAAGRGLQLLFYSVGIGQISSEVPQNLSASRPQDRQFILSSKKLLLSDSGFYLCAWSVPGTSGQETQYFGPGTRLLVL.

The chain uses TRBV28 and TRBJ1-2; D uncertain. V lost 7 bases to trimming and J lost 8 bases, with 14 bases between them. The CDR3 extends over 12 amino acids. Germline V lookup: CDR1 MDHEN, CDR2 SYDVKM. This chain's CDR3 is CASKSEGWGYTF. The CDR3 DNA reads TGTGCCAGCAAATCCGAGGGCTGGGGCTACACCTTC.

This clone was seen a handful of times. This sequence joins TRBV27 and TRBJ1-4, with D possibly being TRBD1 (6 bases). Trimming pared 5 bases from V and 8 bases from J, leaving 15 bases between. Germline V CDR1 and CDR2: MNHEY, SMNVEV (reference sequence). CDR3 size: 14 residues. DNA of the CDR3: TGTGCCAGCAGTCCCACAGGGAGAGTCGAAAAACTGTTTTTT. It is translated as CASSPTGRVEKLFF.

The genes are TRBV2 and TRBJ2-4; D remains ambiguous. The CDR3 consists of 12 residues. V lost 4 bases, J lost 8 bases, and 9 bases lay in between. Germline V lookup: CDR1 SNHLY, CDR2 FYNNEI. CDR3 protein: CASSVASDIQYF. Here the CDR3 DNA reads TGTGCCAGCAGTGTTGCATCCGACATTCAGTACTTC.

This chain uses TRBV2 with TRBJ2-3; D might be TRBD1 (5 bases). The CDR3 has 15 amino acids. V was trimmed by 6 bases and J by 2 bases, leaving 15 bases between them. Germline CDR1 and CDR2: SNHLY and FYNNEI. CDR3 DNA: TGTGCCAGCAGGGCCGTCCGACAGAACACAGATACGCAGTATTTT. Protein product: CASRAVRQNTDTQYF. The full variable domain, in which reference TRBV2 and TRBJ2-3 provide the parts outside the CDR3, is EPEVTQTPSHQVTQMGQEVILRCVPISNHLYFYWYRQILGQKVEFLVSFYNNEISEKSEIFDDQFSVERPDGSNFTLKIRSTKLEDSAMYFCASRAVRQNTDTQYFGPGTRLTVL.

By proportion, this clone is medium-sized (0.01 to 0.1%). V gene TRBV6-5 combines with J gene TRBJ2-7, with 7 bases aligning to TRBD1. CDR3 size: 15 residues. Losses at the gene ends were 2 bases for V and 2 bases for J; bases not matched to a gene: 6. Germline CDR1 reads MNHEY; CDR2 reads SVGAGI. The CDR3 sequence: CASSYVQGVTYEQYF. In DNA, the CDR3 is TGTGCCAGCAGTTACGTCCAGGGGGTTACCTACGAGCAGTACTTC.

This rearrangement joins TRBV19 to TRBJ1-4, with D maybe TRBD1 (6 bases). The germline V and J ends were trimmed by 5 bases and 4 bases, with 11 bases remaining between them. Germline assignment: CDR1 LNHDA and CDR2 SQIVND (reference sequence). This CDR3 has 14 amino acids. CDR3 sequence (DNA): TGTGCCAGTAGTCTGGGGGCTAATAATGAAAAACTGTTTTTT. Translating gives CASSLGANNEKLFF.

The chain has TRBV15 and TRBJ1-5; weak D call: TRBD1 (5 bases). The CDR3 covers 16 residues. Germline V gene sequence: CDR1 LNHNV, CDR2 YYDKDF (reference sequence). V gave up 5 bases and J gave up 2 bases, with 16 bases separating them. This CDR3 is CATSPISGDGNQPQHF. As DNA, the CDR3 is TGTGCCACCAGCCCGATTTCGGGGGACGGCAATCAGCCCCAGCATTTT.

The rearrangement joins TRBV2 to TRBJ2-1; 11 positions match TRBD1. The CDR3 covers 14 residues. The V gene end was trimmed by 9 bases and the J gene end by 5 bases; junction bases not matched to a gene: 6. The germline gives CDR1 SNHLY, CDR2 FYNNEI. In DNA form, the CDR3 reads TGTGCCAGGGACAGGGGGCGAACCGACAATGAGCAGTTCTTC. The encoded protein is CARDRGRTDNEQFF.